This paragraph reports one TCR beta chain. Here immunoSEQ multiplex PCR was the method, and the copy in TCRdb shows in-frame clones only, minus some. The sample contains roughly 86,000 clones, about 90% of which appear only once. This sample was taken from a study of OX40 agonist ivuxolimab in advanced cancers. The CDR3 length is 14 residues. The V end was cut by 3 bases, the J end by 2 bases, with 10 bases between. Germline loops: CDR1 SGHVS, CDR2 FQNEAQ. The origin of this receptor is an adult with an advanced solid tumor such as melanoma, head and neck, liver or kidney cancer. The chain employs TRBV7-8 and TRBJ1-2, with a tentative D call TRBD1 (5 bases). The specimen comprised CD4+ or CD8+ T cells sorted from blood, sampled in a trial of the OX40 agonist ivuxolimab. This chain's CDR3 is CASSFVEGNYGYTF. CDR3 coding DNA: TGTGCCAGCAGCTTTGTTGAGGGGAACTATGGCTACACCTTC. The full variable domain, its missing parts supplied by reference TRBV7-8 and TRBJ1-2, is GAGVSQSPRYKVAKRGQDVALRCDPISGHVSLFWYQQALGQGPEFLTYFQNEAQLDKSGLPSDRFFAERPEGSVSTLKIQRTQQEDSAVYLCASSFVEGNYGYTFGSGTRLTVV.